What follows is one T cell receptor beta chain and its context. Its target is not known. The record originates from a study of cytomegalovirus exposure and HLA in healthy donors. Turning to the study itself: The roughly 120 validation repertoires, a later analysis reported, used the same platform as the roughly 700 repertoires from the first cohort. General observations from the study: Specific recognition of CMV antigens was confirmed in vitro for a few chains (all CMV-associated). It was 150 to 200 TCR beta chains that were listed as cytomegalovirus-associated.

The assay was immunoSEQ multiplex PCR, and TCRdb's table has in-frame clones only and misses some. The top ten clones hold about 2.8% of a sample with 200,000 to 250,000 clones, about 87% of them seen once. Separate from the approximately 670-subject first cohort was the roughly 130-subject validation cohort, to which the donors belonged. The CDR3 is 15 amino acids. Germline V gene lookup returns CDR1 MNHNS and CDR2 SASEGT. Between the trimmed V and J ends, which lost 3 bases and 8 bases, there was a span of 16 bases. The sample taken for sequencing was PBMCs. V is TRBV6-1 and J is TRBJ1-4; no firm D call. This receptor was obtained from a man younger than 35 in good health and CMV-seronegative. The CDR3 DNA reads as TGTGCCAGCAGTGAGAAATTGAGATTCCCCGAAAAACTGTTTTTT. This encodes CASSEKLRFPEKLFF.